The rows below give T cell receptor beta chains drawn from one sample of a study of blood T cell repertoires in COVID-19. This table comes from immunoSEQ multiplex PCR, and its TCRdb copy is limited to in-frame clones, with some not included. The table lists 180,000 or so clones, nearly 80% of them singletons. Specimen: PBMCs or T cells enriched from blood (not recorded which). The receptors were gathered from a man aged 55 to 70 who had been exposed to COVID-19. The CDR3 runs from the conserved cysteine through the conserved F or W. The D gene is left open where the match is weak. Rows may omit the clone size; those that give it use once, few, many or a size class.

len,j_gene,d_gene,abundance,v_gene,CDR3nt,CDR3aa
11,TRBJ2-1,-,-,TRBV3-1/TRBV3-2,TGTGCCAGCAGTCGACCCGGGGAGCAGTTCTTC,CASSRPGEQFF
16,TRBJ1-2,-,-,TRBV9,TGTGCCAGCAGCGCCCCCCGCCAGGGGCTTGGGATTGGCTACACCTTC,CASSAPRQGLGIGYTF
13,TRBJ2-2,-,-,TRBV9,TGTGCCAGCAGCGTCATTAACACCGGGGAGCTGTTTTTT,CASSVINTGELFF
17,TRBJ1-4,TRBD1,-,TRBV7-8,TGTGCCAGCAGCTCCGGGACAGCTTTCCTGGTTAATGAAAAACTGTTTTTT,CASSSGTAFLVNEKLFF
15,TRBJ1-3,TRBD1,once,TRBV28,TGTGCCAGCAGTACCTTGACAGGGGGCGGGAACACCATATATTTT,CASSTLTGGGNTIYF
13,TRBJ2-5,TRBD2,-,TRBV24-1,TGTGCCACCAGTGAGCCCGGGGGGATGACCCAGTACTTC,CATSEPGGMTQYF
19,TRBJ2-6,TRBD1,-,TRBV5-1,TGCGCCAGCAGCTTACACAGGGGGGCCCTACCCTCTGGGGCCAACGTCCTGACTTTC,CASSLHRGALPSGANVLTF
12,TRBJ2-3,-,-,TRBV5-1,TGCGCCAGCAGCTTGGTAGCAGATACGCAGTATTTT,CASSLVADTQYF
14,TRBJ2-2,TRBD1,few,TRBV7-3,TGTGCCAGCAGCTTAGGGACAGGGCCCGGGGAGCTGTTTTTT,CASSLGTGPGELFF
14,TRBJ2-4,-,-,TRBV5-4,TGTGCCAGCAGCTTCGGGGGAGCCAAAAACATTCAGTACTTC,CASSFGGAKNIQYF
14,TRBJ2-2,-,-,TRBV29-1,TGCAGCGTTGAACAGGCCAGACCGGCCGGGGAGCTGTTTTTT,CSVEQARPAGELFF
15,TRBJ2-5,TRBD2,-,TRBV6-5,TGTGCCAGCAGTATGACTAGCGGGAGCCTAGAGACCCAGTACTTC,CASSMTSGSLETQYF
15,TRBJ2-5,TRBD2,-,TRBV5-6,TGTGCCAGCAGCGGAGGGACTAGCGGGGCTAAGACCCAGTACTTC,CASSGGTSGAKTQYF
14,TRBJ1-5,-,-,TRBV9,TGTGCCAGCAGCGTAGGAGGGTCCAATCAGCCCCAGCATTTT,CASSVGGSNQPQHF
13,TRBJ1-1,-,few,TRBV12-3/TRBV12-4,TGTGCCAGCAACTCAGGGCTGAACACTGAAGCTTTCTTT,CASNSGLNTEAFF
19,TRBJ1-1,TRBD1,-,TRBV14,TGTGCCAGCAGCCCCATCGAGGGGGACAGGGGGGCTTGGGACACTGAAGCTTTCTTT,CASSPIEGDRGAWDTEAFF
12,TRBJ2-7,TRBD2,-,TRBV7-2,TGTGCCAGCGTCGGGGGGACCTACGAGCAGTACTTC,CASVGGTYEQYF
14,TRBJ2-3,-,-,TRBV5-4,TGTGCCAGCAGCTTAGACTCTTTCACAGATACGCAGTATTTT,CASSLDSFTDTQYF
18,TRBJ2-2,TRBD2,-,TRBV19,TGTGCCAGTAGTCCGCCGCGGCGGGAGCCGGCTAACACCGGGGAGCTGTTTTTT,CASSPPRREPANTGELFF
14,TRBJ1-2,-,-,TRBV7-2,TGTGCCAGCAGCTTAGCGCCAGTTAACTATGGCTACACCTTC,CASSLAPVNYGYTF
12,TRBJ2-2,-,-,TRBV28,TGTGCCAGCCAGGGCGGGGCAGGGGAGCTGTTTTTT,CASQGGAGELFF
17,TRBJ2-1,TRBD2,-,TRBV11-3,TGTGCCAGCAGCTTAGATCGAGCTAGCGGAACCTACAATGAGCAGTTCTTC,CASSLDRASGTYNEQFF
15,TRBJ2-7,-,-,TRBV3-1/TRBV3-2,TGTGCCAGCGGACTGCGGGGGCCACCCTTCTGGGAGCAGTACTTC,CASGLRGPPFWEQYF
13,TRBJ1-1,-,-,TRBV5-4,TGTGCCAGCAGCTTTGATAGTGACACTGAAGCTTTCTTT,CASSFDSDTEAFF
15,TRBJ2-7,TRBD1,many,TRBV19,TGTGCCAGTAGTCAACAGGGGTCGATCCCCTACGAGCAGTACTTC,CASSQQGSIPYEQYF
15,TRBJ1-5,-,-,TRBV6-5,TGTGCCAGCAGGGCTCGCAGGGGAAGCAATCAGCCCCAGCATTTT,CASRARRGSNQPQHF
16,TRBJ2-3,TRBD2,-,TRBV5-1,TGCGCCAGCAGCTTGGTGACTAGCGGGAGTGCAGATACGCAGTATTTT,CASSLVTSGSADTQYF
14,TRBJ2-3,-,-,TRBV6-4,TGTGCCAGCAGTGACCAGGGTAGCACAGATACGCAGTATTTT,CASSDQGSTDTQYF
13,TRBJ1-2,TRBD1,-,TRBV24-1,TGTGCCACCAGTGATCAGGGGGCGCACGGCTACACCTTC,CATSDQGAHGYTF
18,TRBJ2-7,TRBD2,-,TRBV7-2,TGTGCCAGCAGCTCCGGACTAGCGGGAGGATATGGGGCCTACGAGCAGTACTTC,CASSSGLAGGYGAYEQYF
15,TRBJ2-4,TRBD2,-,TRBV27,TGTGCCGCAGCCCCTAGCGGGAGCGCCAAAAACATTCAGTACTTC,CAAAPSGSAKNIQYF
12,TRBJ2-7,-,-,TRBV6-5,TGTGCCATCGGGGCGGGGGCCAGGGAGCAGTACTTC,CAIGAGAREQYF
16,TRBJ2-2,-,many,TRBV4-2,TGTGCCAGCAGCCCCCGGGAAGGGAAGGACACCGGGGAGCTGTTTTTT,CASSPREGKDTGELFF
15,TRBJ2-7,-,-,TRBV30,TGTGCCTGGAGTATCGGGAGAATAATCTCCTACGAGCAGTACTTC,CAWSIGRIISYEQYF
15,TRBJ2-2,TRBD1,few,TRBV5-1,TGCGCCAGCAGAGAAACAGGGGGCCTCACCGGGGAGCTGTTTTTT,CASRETGGLTGELFF
13,TRBJ1-5,-,-,TRBV27,TGTGCCAGCAGTTCGGACTGGGTTCAGCCCCAGCATTTT,CASSSDWVQPQHF
11,TRBJ1-2,TRBD1,-,TRBV7-2,TGTGCCAGCAGCCCCAAGGACAGGGCCACCTTC,CASSPKDRATF
14,TRBJ1-4,-,-,TRBV27,TGTGCCAGCAGTTTAGCGGCAGCTAATGAAAAACTGTTTTTT,CASSLAAANEKLFF
14,TRBJ1-5,TRBD1,few,TRBV5-1,TGCGCCAGCAGCTCGACAGGGCCCTCGGGGGCCCAGCATTTT,CASSSTGPSGAQHF
17,TRBJ2-1,-,-,TRBV2,TGTGCCAGCAGTGAATTAATTGGAGGGACTTTCTACAATGAGCAGTTCTTC,CASSELIGGTFYNEQFF
12,TRBJ2-5,-,few,TRBV19,TGTGCCAGTAGACAGGCTGGAGAGACCCAGTACTTC,CASRQAGETQYF
15,TRBJ1-1,-,once,TRBV23-1,TGCGCCAGCAGACCTCCAACAGGGTGGGCCACTGAAGCTTTCTTT,CASRPPTGWATEAFF
15,TRBJ2-7,TRBD1,few,TRBV11-1,TGTGCCAGCAGCCGTCAGGGGGCACCGTCCTACGAGCAGTACTTC,CASSRQGAPSYEQYF
12,TRBJ1-1,-,-,TRBV12-5,TGTGCTAGTGGAGAACGGTACACTGAAGCTTTCTTT,CASGERYTEAFF
16,TRBJ1-1,-,-,TRBV19,TGTGCCAGTAGTATACTAACCGGACAAAAGAACACTGAAGCTTTCTTT,CASSILTGQKNTEAFF
14,TRBJ1-2,-,-,TRBV7-8,TGTGCCAGCACCTCCTACGACGGAGGGAGCGGCTACACCTTC,CASTSYDGGSGYTF
16,TRBJ2-3,-,-,TRBV30,TGTGCCTGGAGTGCCCCGCTAGCGCCTAGCACAGATACGCAGTATTTT,CAWSAPLAPSTDTQYF
14,TRBJ1-3,-,-,TRBV20-1,TGCAGTGCTAGTCCCCAGGGCTCTGGAAACACCATATATTTT,CSASPQGSGNTIYF
15,TRBJ2-7,TRBD2,few,TRBV7-8,TGTGCCAGCAGCTTCTTAGCGGGAGGGGACTACGAGCAGTACTTC,CASSFLAGGDYEQYF
14,TRBJ1-2,TRBD1,once,TRBV29-1,TGCAGCGTTGACGGGACAGCCGAACCTATGAGCTACACCTTC,CSVDGTAEPMSYTF
16,TRBJ1-6,-,-,TRBV14,TGTGCCAGCAGCCAACCAGGGGCTAACTATAATTCACCCCTCCACTTT,CASSQPGANYNSPLHF
15,TRBJ1-1,-,-,TRBV19,TGTGCCAGTAGTCCACTCAGGGGTTACGTCACTGAAGCTTTCTTT,CASSPLRGYVTEAFF
16,TRBJ2-1,TRBD1,-,TRBV11-2,TGTGCCAGCAGCCCTCAACTCGGACAGGGGGTCGATGAGCAGTTCTTC,CASSPQLGQGVDEQFF
18,TRBJ1-5,-,-,TRBV28,TGTGCCAGCACCTCTCCCCGGGGGGTTTGGGGGGACAATCAGCCCCAGCATTTT,CASTSPRGVWGDNQPQHF